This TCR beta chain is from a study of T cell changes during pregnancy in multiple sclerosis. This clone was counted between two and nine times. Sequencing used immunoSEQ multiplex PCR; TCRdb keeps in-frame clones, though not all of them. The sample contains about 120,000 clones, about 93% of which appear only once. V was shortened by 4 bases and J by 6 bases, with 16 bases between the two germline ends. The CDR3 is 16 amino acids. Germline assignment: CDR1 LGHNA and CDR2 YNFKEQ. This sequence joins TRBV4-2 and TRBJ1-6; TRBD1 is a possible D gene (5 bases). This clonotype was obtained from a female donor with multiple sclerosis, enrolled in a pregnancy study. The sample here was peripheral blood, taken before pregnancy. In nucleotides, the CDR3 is TGTGCCAGCAGCCCGCGGGACCAGGGATCTAATTCACCCCTCCACTTT. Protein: CASSPRDQGSNSPLHF.